A selection of T cell receptor beta chains follows, all from one sample in a study of immunodeficiency. Repertoires were generated with immunoSEQ multiplex PCR, while TCRdb's copy carries only in-frame clones and drops some. The sample consists of more than 3,000 clones, about 89% of them appearing once. The material sequenced was CD8+ T cells from blood. The receptors were gathered from a human donor in good health. The CDR3 runs from the conserved cysteine through the conserved F or W. Fields, in order: V gene, J gene, clone size, D gene, CDR3 DNA, CDR3 protein. The D gene is left open where the match is weak. Size tells how often a clone was seen (once, few, many) or the class of an expanded clone, and some rows leave it out.

TRBV7-9,TRBJ1-1,NA,NA,TGTGCCAGCAGCTTACCAGGGCGTGGTGAAGCTTTCTTT,CASSLPGRGEAFF
TRBV28,TRBJ2-1,NA,NA,TGTGCCAGCAGCCCTCCCGACGTGACCCCCAATGAGCAGTTCTTC,CASSPPDVTPNEQFF
TRBV5-5,TRBJ2-7,NA,NA,TGTGCCAGCAGACCACCCCACAGCTACGAGCAGTACTTC,CASRPPHSYEQYF
TRBV27,TRBJ2-7,few,NA,TGTGCCAGCAGTCTCAGTAGGGGGAGCGAGCAGTACTTC,CASSLSRGSEQYF
TRBV4-1,TRBJ1-2,once,NA,TGCGCCAGCAGCCCATTGGAAGGGTACTATGGCTACACCTTC,CASSPLEGYYGYTF
TRBV13,TRBJ1-1,NA,NA,TGTGCCAGCAGCTTGTTAAACACTGAAGCTTTCTTT,CASSLLNTEAFF
TRBV6-1,TRBJ2-1,NA,TRBD2,TGTGCCAGCAGTGACCAAGGCGGGGGATCCTACAATGAGCAGTTCTTC,CASSDQGGGSYNEQFF
TRBV7-9,TRBJ1-2,NA,TRBD1,TGTGCCAGCAGCAGCGGGACAGCCGTAGCTGGCTATGGCTACACCTTC,CASSSGTAVAGYGYTF
TRBV4-2,TRBJ1-3,NA,TRBD1,TGTGCCAGCAGCGCGGGACAGGGAACCTCTGGAAACACCATATATTTT,CASSAGQGTSGNTIYF
TRBV5-1,TRBJ2-3,once,NA,TGCGCCAGCGGCCTGGGCCCCCACAGGGACAGCACAGATACGCAGTATTTT,CASGLGPHRDSTDTQYF
TRBV7-9,TRBJ2-1,once,NA,TGTGCCAGCAGCTCCGCGTGGGGTCTCAGGGAGCAGTTCTTC,CASSSAWGLREQFF
TRBV7-2,TRBJ2-7,NA,NA,TGTGCCAGCAGCCCCTTTTTTAGCAGACACTACGAGCAGTACTTC,CASSPFFSRHYEQYF
TRBV10-2,TRBJ2-3,once,TRBD2,TGCGCCAGCAGTGAGATTAGCGGGGGGGGACTCACGGAAACTGAACGTACAGATACGCAGTATTTT,CASSEISGGGLTETERTDTQYF
TRBV29-1,TRBJ1-1,NA,NA,TGCAGCGTTGAATTCAGGGTCACTGAAGCTTTCTTT,CSVEFRVTEAFF
TRBV5-4,TRBJ1-2,NA,TRBD1,TGTGCCAGCAGCCATCAATGGCGGCAGGGGGGGGACAATGGCTACACCTTC,CASSHQWRQGGDNGYTF
TRBV30,TRBJ2-1,NA,NA,TGTGCCTGGGACCCCGGGGGCCGTTGGAATGAGCAGTTCTTC,CAWDPGGRWNEQFF
TRBV6-6,TRBJ2-1,NA,NA,TGTGCCAGCAGTCTCGGGGTAGCGGTATACAATGAGCAGTTCTTC,CASSLGVAVYNEQFF
TRBV9,TRBJ1-6,once,TRBD1,TGTGCCAGCAGCGGACAGGGGGCAAAGTATAATTCACCCCTCCACTTT,CASSGQGAKYNSPLHF
TRBV27,TRBJ1-1,NA,TRBD1,TGTGCCAGCGGGGGCCAGGGGACAGGGGTAGAAGCTTTCTTT,CASGGQGTGVEAFF
TRBV5-1,TRBJ2-7,NA,TRBD2,TGCGCCAGCAGCTTGGGGGGACTAGCGGGAGAGCAGTACGAGCAGTACTTC,CASSLGGLAGEQYEQYF
TRBV29-1,TRBJ1-2,NA,NA,TGCAGCGTTGAAGTGGCAGTCAACTATGGCTACACCTTC,CSVEVAVNYGYTF
TRBV29-1,TRBJ1-3,NA,NA,TGCAGCGTTGTTGACCCTCGGGGGTGGAACACCATATATTTT,CSVVDPRGWNTIYF
TRBV6-5,TRBJ2-1,once,NA,TGTGCCAGCGCGGGATTGAGCTCCTACAATGAGCAGTTCTTC,CASAGLSSYNEQFF
TRBV18,TRBJ2-7,NA,NA,TGTGCCAGCTCACCAGTCGGGACGTCCTACGAGCAGTACTTC,CASSPVGTSYEQYF